This is a list of T cell receptor beta chains from one sample in a study of blood T cells in healthy people across ages. TCRdb re-analysed the 5' RACE reads in MiXCR, keeping a single row per CDR3 protein. Among fewer than 2,000,000 distinct CDR3 sequences, roughly 43% were seen once, and the ten largest hold roughly 23%. Source material: blood. The receptors derive from a human donor in good health. The CDR3 runs from the conserved cysteine through the conserved F or W. A D gene is named only where the DNA matches it firmly. Size tells how often a clone was seen (once, few, many) or the class of an expanded clone, and some rows leave it out.

D: NA; size: many; V: TRBV29-1; J: TRBJ2-7; CDR3: CSVRGHLTYEQYF; DNA: TGCAGCGTCCGGGGACACCTTACCTACGAGCAGTACTTC
D: TRBD2; size: few; V: TRBV11-2; J: TRBJ2-5; CDR3: CAGSLLAGQETQYF; DNA: TGTGCCGGCAGCTTACTAGCGGGGCAAGAGACCCAGTACTTC
D: NA; size: NA; V: TRBV3-1; J: TRBJ2-1; CDR3: CASSPGYEALQFF; DNA: TGTGCCAGCAGCCCAGGCTACGAGGCGTTGCAGTTCTTC
D: TRBD1; size: few; V: TRBV2; J: TRBJ2-1; CDR3: CASTPGTGTYNEQFF; DNA: TGTGCCAGCACCCCAGGGACAGGGACCTACAATGAGCAGTTCTTC
D: NA; size: few; V: TRBV7-3; J: TRBJ1-5; CDR3: CASRVDSVHNQPQHF; DNA: TGTGCCAGCCGGGTCGACTCCGTCCACAATCAGCCCCAGCATTTT
D: NA; size: NA; V: TRBV7-8; J: TRBJ1-2; CDR3: CASSFKGGNWGPGNYGYTF; DNA: TGTGCCAGCAGCTTTAAAGGGGGTAATTGGGGACCCGGCAACTATGGCTACACCTTC
D: NA; size: few; V: TRBV7-6; J: TRBJ2-5; CDR3: CASSLAMSETQYF; DNA: TGTGCCAGCAGCTTAGCAATGTCAGAGACCCAGTACTTC
D: NA; size: NA; V: TRBV5-1; J: TRBJ2-7; CDR3: CASSVGAGTRNEQYF; DNA: TGCGCCAGCAGCGTCGGTGCTGGTACCCGAAACGAGCAGTACTTC
D: TRBD1; size: NA; V: TRBV12-3/TRBV12-4; J: TRBJ1-1; CDR3: CASSARRDRTEAFF; DNA: TGTGCCAGCAGTGCGAGACGGGACAGGACTGAAGCTTTCTTT
D: NA; size: few; V: TRBV6-5; J: TRBJ1-2; CDR3: CASPNVGYGYTF; DNA: TGTGCCAGCCCAAACGTAGGGTATGGCTACACCTTC
D: TRBD2; size: NA; V: TRBV5-1; J: TRBJ2-3; CDR3: CASRTSGATDTQYF; DNA: TGCGCCAGCAGGACTAGCGGGGCCACAGATACGCAGTATTTT
D: NA; size: NA; V: TRBV15; J: TRBJ2-1; CDR3: CATSFAGSSYNEQFF; DNA: TGTGCCACCAGCTTCGCGGGGAGCTCCTACAATGAGCAGTTCTTC
D: NA; size: few; V: TRBV12-3/TRBV12-4; J: TRBJ2-3; CDR3: CASSSISGSTDTQYF; DNA: TGTGCCAGCAGCAGCATTTCGGGTTCGACAGATACGCAGTATTTT
D: NA; size: few; V: TRBV7-9; J: TRBJ1-2; CDR3: CASSTTGGYTF; DNA: TGTGCCAGCAGCACGACAGGAGGCTACACCTTC
D: NA; size: once; V: TRBV10-3; J: TRBJ2-1; CDR3: CAISDSPRHLQKGNEQFF; DNA: TGTGCCATCAGTGATTCCCCACGCCATCTCCAAAAGGGCAATGAGCAGTTCTTC
D: NA; size: NA; V: TRBV2; J: TRBJ1-5; CDR3: CASSELRGYNQPQHF; DNA: TGTGCCAGCAGTGAATTAAGGGGTTACAATCAGCCCCAGCATTTT
D: NA; size: many; V: TRBV6-2/TRBV6-3; J: TRBJ2-7; CDR3: CASSSRYYEQYF; DNA: TGTGCCAGCTCTTCAAGGTACTACGAGCAGTACTTC
D: TRBD1; size: few; V: TRBV7-2; J: TRBJ2-7; CDR3: CASSLDRGVGYEQYF; DNA: TGTGCCAGCAGCTTAGACAGGGGGGTGGGCTACGAGCAGTACTTC
D: NA; size: NA; V: TRBV7-3; J: TRBJ1-3; CDR3: CASSLHGGSGNTIYF; DNA: TGCGCCAGCAGCCTCCACGGGGGATCTGGAAACACCATATATTTT
D: NA; size: few; V: TRBV9; J: TRBJ1-2; CDR3: CASSVDVGDGYTF; DNA: TGTGCCAGCAGCGTAGACGTAGGAGATGGCTACACCTTC
D: NA; size: NA; V: TRBV5-6; J: TRBJ1-2; CDR3: CASSFLDSNYGYTF; DNA: TGTGCCAGCAGCTTTCTAGATTCGAACTATGGCTACACCTTC
D: NA; size: few; V: TRBV7-9; J: TRBJ1-2; CDR3: CASSLVDINYGYTF; DNA: TGTGCCAGCAGCTTAGTAGATATTAACTATGGCTACACCTTC
D: NA; size: NA; V: TRBV5-8; J: TRBJ2-5; CDR3: CASSLVFGTSQETQYF; DNA: TGTGCCAGCAGCTTGGTTTTCGGGACAAGTCAAGAGACCCAGTACTTC
D: NA; size: NA; V: TRBV15; J: TRBJ2-7; CDR3: CATSGGIGYEQYF; DNA: TGTGCCACCAGCGGGGGGATTGGCTACGAGCAGTACTTC
D: TRBD1; size: NA; V: TRBV7-2; J: TRBJ2-5; CDR3: CASIVWTGAQETQYF; DNA: TGTGCCTCGATCGTCTGGACAGGGGCTCAAGAGACCCAGTACTTC
D: NA; size: few; V: TRBV29-1; J: TRBJ1-2; CDR3: CSVDVQGREGYTF; DNA: TGCAGCGTAGACGTACAGGGTCGCGAGGGCTACACCTTC
D: NA; size: few; V: TRBV4-2; J: TRBJ1-2; CDR3: CASSQAITDYGYTF; DNA: TGTGCCAGCAGCCAAGCAATCACAGACTATGGCTACACCTTC
D: NA; size: NA; V: TRBV10-3; J: TRBJ2-5; CDR3: CAISAGVETQYF; DNA: TGTGCCATCAGCGCCGGTGTGGAGACCCAGTACTTC
D: NA; size: NA; V: TRBV4-3; J: TRBJ1-1; CDR3: CASSQGPEMNTEAFF; DNA: TGCGCCAGCAGCCAAGGACCAGAGATGAACACTGAAGCTTTCTTT
D: NA; size: NA; V: TRBV7-2; J: TRBJ1-2; CDR3: CASSPKMTLGGEYGYTF; DNA: TGTGCCAGCAGCCCCAAGATGACTCTGGGGGGCGAGTATGGCTACACCTTC
D: TRBD2; size: NA; V: TRBV6-5; J: TRBJ2-5; CDR3: CASSYSGPSGLKETRYF; DNA: TGTGCCAGCAGTTACTCAGGTCCTAGCGGCCTAAAAGAGACCCGGTACTTC
D: NA; size: few; V: TRBV14; J: TRBJ1-2; CDR3: CASSQGWQGVGYTF; DNA: TGTGCCAGCAGCCAAGGATGGCAGGGCGTCGGCTACACCTTC
D: TRBD2; size: NA; V: TRBV4-2; J: TRBJ2-5; CDR3: CASSRGGLAGGRWTETQYF; DNA: TGTGCCAGCAGCCGAGGGGGACTAGCGGGGGGAAGGTGGACAGAGACCCAGTACTTC
D: NA; size: NA; V: TRBV19; J: TRBJ1-2; CDR3: CASSIRGGSGAVYGYTF; DNA: TGTGCCAGTAGTATCCGGGGAGGAAGCGGGGCCGTCTATGGCTACACCTTC
D: NA; size: NA; V: TRBV20-1; J: TRBJ1-2; CDR3: CSARDPGSWGYTF; DNA: TGCAGTGCTAGAGACCCGGGATCTTGGGGCTACACCTTC